These T cell receptor beta chains were read from a single sample in a study of response to subunit inactivated influenza vaccine. Each CDR3 protein gets one entry after TCRdb re-called the RT-PCR reads with MiXCR. The repertoire holds 500,000 to 600,000 distinct CDR3 sequences, with over 10% as singletons. This specimen was PBMCs from blood, taken roughly 47 days after vaccination. The receptors stem from a man aged 45-65 years who received an inactivated influenza vaccine. Both conserved end residues are part of each CDR3. The D gene is left open where the match is weak. Clone size is given for some rows only: seen once, a few or many times, or a class if the clone is expanded.

V: TRBV3-1; size: .; D: .; length: 12; J: TRBJ1-6; DNA: TGTGCCAGCAGCCAAGAGTTAGGACCCCTCCACTTT; CDR3: CASSQELGPLHF
V: TRBV6-5; size: .; D: TRBD1; length: 16; J: TRBJ1-2; DNA: TGTGCCAGCAGTTACTCGGGGACAGGGCCGACGGGTGGCTACACCTTC; CDR3: CASSYSGTGPTGGYTF
V: TRBV6-2/TRBV6-3; size: many; D: .; length: 13; J: TRBJ2-3; DNA: TGTGCCAGCAGCCCTACAGGGTCAGATACGCAGTATTTT; CDR3: CASSPTGSDTQYF
V: TRBV7-2; size: few; D: .; length: 16; J: TRBJ1-6; DNA: TGTGCCAGCAGCTTAGGACCCACGGGGGATAATTCACCCCTCCACTTT; CDR3: CASSLGPTGDNSPLHF
V: TRBV9; size: .; D: .; length: 16; J: TRBJ2-1; DNA: TGTGCCAGCAGCCGCTACGCGGGGGCGCGGGACAATGAGCAGTTCTTC; CDR3: CASSRYAGARDNEQFF
V: TRBV5-1; size: few; D: .; length: 15; J: TRBJ2-5; DNA: TGCGCCAGCACCCCGCGTGGCACGGAAGGGGAGACCCAGTACTTC; CDR3: CASTPRGTEGETQYF
V: TRBV11-2; size: few; D: TRBD1; length: 16; J: TRBJ2-1; DNA: TGTGCCAGCAGCCAACAAGACAGGGTGACCTACAATGAGCAGTTCTTC; CDR3: CASSQQDRVTYNEQFF
V: TRBV20-1; size: few; D: .; length: 13; J: TRBJ2-5; DNA: TGCAGTGCTAGAGGAACAGGCGGGGAGACCCAGTACTTC; CDR3: CSARGTGGETQYF
V: TRBV28; size: .; D: .; length: 11; J: TRBJ1-1; DNA: TGTGCCAGCAGTCGGGTCGGTGAAGCTTTCTTT; CDR3: CASSRVGEAFF
V: TRBV3-1; size: few; D: .; length: 13; J: TRBJ1-1; DNA: TGTGCCAGCAGCCAAAGTTTATACACTGAAGCTTTCTTT; CDR3: CASSQSLYTEAFF
V: TRBV3-1; size: few; D: TRBD2; length: 19; J: TRBJ2-3; DNA: TGTGCCAGCAGCCAAGATTCGGTGGGACTAGCGGGACTGGTAGATACGCAGTATTTT; CDR3: CASSQDSVGLAGLVDTQYF
V: TRBV4-1; size: .; D: TRBD2; length: 17; J: TRBJ2-5; DNA: TGCGCCAGCAGCCAAGTCGGTCTCCGCGGGAGGGATGAGACCCAGTACTTC; CDR3: CASSQVGLRGRDETQYF
V: TRBV4-3; size: few; D: .; length: 14; J: TRBJ1-1; DNA: TGCGCCAGCAGCCAAAGGGTGGGGACCGGGAGAGCTTTCTTT; CDR3: CASSQRVGTGRAFF
V: TRBV10-3; size: few; D: .; length: 15; J: TRBJ1-2; DNA: TGTGCCATCAGTGAGTCTTCAGGGTCAGGCTATGGCTACACCTTC; CDR3: CAISESSGSGYGYTF
V: TRBV5-1; size: .; D: .; length: 15; J: TRBJ2-3; DNA: TGCGCCAGCAGCTTCGGCGGGCTAAGCACAGATACGCAGTATTTT; CDR3: CASSFGGLSTDTQYF
V: TRBV7-2; size: few; D: .; length: 14; J: TRBJ1-1; DNA: TGTGCCAGCAGCTTGACAGCCCTGAACACTGAAGCTTTCTTT; CDR3: CASSLTALNTEAFF
V: TRBV3-1; size: .; D: TRBD1; length: 14; J: TRBJ2-1; DNA: TGTGCCAGCAGCCCCCTCGACAGGGACGATGAGCAGTTCTTC; CDR3: CASSPLDRDDEQFF
V: TRBV20-1; size: few; D: .; length: 14; J: TRBJ1-5; DNA: TGCAGTGCTAGGCAAACAGGTTTCCCTCAGCCCCAGCATTTT; CDR3: CSARQTGFPQPQHF
V: TRBV11-2; size: .; D: TRBD2; length: 19; J: TRBJ2-3; DNA: TGTGCCAGCAGCTTAAGGGGGACTAGCGGGAGGGGAAGCACAGATACGCAGTATTTT; CDR3: CASSLRGTSGRGSTDTQYF
V: TRBV2; size: many; D: .; length: 15; J: TRBJ2-7; DNA: TGTGCCAGCAGTGAGGAGGACTGGGAGTTCTACGAGCAGTACTTC; CDR3: CASSEEDWEFYEQYF
V: TRBV12-3/TRBV12-4; size: .; D: TRBD1; length: 12; J: TRBJ2-5; DNA: TGTGCCAGCATGGACAGGTCAGAGACCCAGTACTTC; CDR3: CASMDRSETQYF
V: TRBV3-1; size: .; D: TRBD2; length: 16; J: TRBJ2-1; DNA: TGTGCCAGCAGCCTCCCCGGGGCGGGGGGATACAATGAGCAGTTCTTC; CDR3: CASSLPGAGGYNEQFF
V: TRBV7-2; size: .; D: .; length: 13; J: TRBJ2-7; DNA: TGTGCCAGCAGCCCACCCGCGGGGTACGAGCAGTACTTC; CDR3: CASSPPAGYEQYF
V: TRBV6-5; size: .; D: .; length: 18; J: TRBJ1-6; DNA: TGTGCCAGCAGTTATTACCGGGCGCACGGGACAACTAATTCACCCCTCCACTTT; CDR3: CASSYYRAHGTTNSPLHF
V: TRBV18; size: few; D: .; length: 15; J: TRBJ2-1; DNA: TGTGCCAGCTCTCCCCTTAGAGAGGGCTACAATGAGCAGTTCTTC; CDR3: CASSPLREGYNEQFF
V: TRBV10-3; size: .; D: .; length: 17; J: TRBJ1-2; DNA: TGTGCCATCAGTGAGTCTTTCGATGCGGGGGCGAACTATGGCTACACCTTC; CDR3: CAISESFDAGANYGYTF
V: TRBV6-1; size: .; D: .; length: 12; J: TRBJ1-2; DNA: TGTGCCAGCAGTGTTGAGAGATCCGGCTACACCTTC; CDR3: CASSVERSGYTF
V: TRBV18; size: few; D: .; length: 16; J: TRBJ2-7; DNA: TGTGCCAGCTCACCACTGAGCTCGGGGAGTGTAAACGAGCAGTACTTC; CDR3: CASSPLSSGSVNEQYF
V: TRBV4-3; size: many; D: TRBD1; length: 14; J: TRBJ2-7; DNA: TGCGCCAGCAGCCAATGGACAGGGAACGGCGAGCAGTACTTC; CDR3: CASSQWTGNGEQYF
V: TRBV6-1; size: many; D: TRBD2; length: 14; J: TRBJ2-1; DNA: TGTGCCAGCAGTCAAGCGGGAGGGCCCGCTGAGCAGTTCTTC; CDR3: CASSQAGGPAEQFF